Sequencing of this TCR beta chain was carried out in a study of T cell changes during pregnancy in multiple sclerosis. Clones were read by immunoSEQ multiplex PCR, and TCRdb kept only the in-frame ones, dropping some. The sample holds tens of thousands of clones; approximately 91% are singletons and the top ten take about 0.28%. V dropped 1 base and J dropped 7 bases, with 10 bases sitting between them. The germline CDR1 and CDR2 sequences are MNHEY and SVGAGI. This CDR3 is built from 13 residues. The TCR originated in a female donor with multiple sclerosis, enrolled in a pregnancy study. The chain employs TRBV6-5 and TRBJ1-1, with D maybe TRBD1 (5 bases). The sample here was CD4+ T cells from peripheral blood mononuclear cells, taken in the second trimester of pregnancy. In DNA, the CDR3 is TGTGCCAGCAGTTACTTTGACAGAAGTGAAGCTTTCTTT. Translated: CASSYFDRSEAFF.